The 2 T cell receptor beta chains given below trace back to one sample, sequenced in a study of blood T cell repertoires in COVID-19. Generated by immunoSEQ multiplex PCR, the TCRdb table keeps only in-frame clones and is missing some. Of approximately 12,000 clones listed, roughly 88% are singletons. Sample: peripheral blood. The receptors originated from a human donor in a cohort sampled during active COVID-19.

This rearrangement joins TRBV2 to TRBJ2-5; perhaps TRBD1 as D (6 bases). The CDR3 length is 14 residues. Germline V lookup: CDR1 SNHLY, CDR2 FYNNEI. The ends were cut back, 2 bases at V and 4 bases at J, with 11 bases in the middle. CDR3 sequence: CASSERDMGETQYF. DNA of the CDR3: TGTGCCAGCAGTGAACGGGACATGGGAGAGACCCAGTACTTC.

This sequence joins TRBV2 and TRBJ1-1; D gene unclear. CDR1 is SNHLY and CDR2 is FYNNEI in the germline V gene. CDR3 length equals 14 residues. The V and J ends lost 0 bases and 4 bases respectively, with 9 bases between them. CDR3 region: CASSEAGYITEAFF. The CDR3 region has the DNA TGTGCCAGCAGTGAAGCGGGCTACATCACTGAAGCTTTCTTT.